One sample yielded the 18 T cell receptor beta chains listed below, sequenced in a study of cytomegalovirus exposure and HLA in healthy donors. PCR amplification relied on 60 Vbeta primers (plus 13 Jbeta primers). TCRdb's copy holds only in-frame clones and misses some; the assay was immunoSEQ multiplex PCR. Seen here are 100,000 or so clones, around 70% observed once, and the top ten hold approximately 1.3%. Input material: PBMCs. Source of these receptors: a man aged 40-49 years in good health and CMV-seronegative.

Comment on this clone: At one boundary the junction diverges from the germline segment, which might be a read error. The chain recombines TRBV2 with TRBJ2-7, with 12 bases fitting TRBD2. Looked up from germline, CDR1 is SNHLY and CDR2 is FYNNEI. The CDR3 is 14 amino acids. The CDR3 nucleotides are TGTGCCAGCAGAGGACTAGCGGGGAAATACGAGCAGTGCTTC. Protein: CASRGLAGKYEQCF.

The CDR3 DNA follows: TGCAGGCCCAACAGGGGGCCTTGCGAGCAGTTCTTC. Encoded protein: CRPNRGPCEQFF. V gene TRBV29-1 combines with J gene TRBJ2-1, with 9 bases that match TRBD1. This CDR3 is 12 amino acids long. CDR1 is SQVTM, CDR2 ANQGSEA, per germline.

The chain combines TRBV5-1 with TRBJ2-4, with D uncertain. CDR1 is SGHRS, CDR2 YFSETQ, per germline. The ends were cut back, 1 base at V and 2 bases at J, with 7 bases in the middle. The CDR3 is 14 amino acids. As DNA, the CDR3 is TGCGCCAGCAGCTTGTCGGTGACCAAAAACATTCAGTACTTC. Amino acids: CASSLSVTKNIQYF.

The rearrangement links TRBV18 to TRBJ2-6; D is possibly TRBD1 (5 bases). V lost 10 bases, J lost 1 base, and 11 bases lay in between. The CDR3 consists of 14 residues. In germline, CDR1 is KGHSH, CDR2 LQKENI. DNA for the CDR3: TGTGCCACGTCGCCAGGGTCTGGGGCCAACGTCCTGACTTTC. It translates to CATSPGSGANVLTF.

The chain combines TRBV6-1 with TRBJ2-5; 10 nucleotides agree with TRBD1. Gene TRBJ2-7 matches the end of the DNA better, so the J call may be wrong. This CDR3 is 14 amino acids long. Germline CDR1 and CDR2: MNHNS and SASEGT. CDR3 nucleotides: TGTGCCAGCAGCCGGGACAGGGGTACTGGCGAGCAGTACTTC. Translated: CASSRDRGTGEQYF.

The chain links TRBV21-1 to TRBJ2-7; TRBD1 was called by the table and not checked on the DNA. TRBV21-1 is given as a pseudogene. CDR3 length equals 20 residues. CDR3 nucleotide sequence: TGTGCCAGCAGCAAAGCGCTAAGGGGACAGAGCAAAATCGGGCTATACGAGCAGTACTTC. Protein product: CASSKALRGQSKIGLYEQYF.

The chain recombines TRBV6-5 with TRBJ1-2, with D possibly being TRBD1 (5 bases). Germline loops: CDR1 MNHEY, CDR2 SVGAGI. The CDR3 is made up of 13 amino acids. V lost 4 bases and J lost 4, with 10 bases in between. The CDR3 region has the DNA TGTGCCAGCAGTTTGGGGCAGCTCTATGGCTACACCTTC. The encoded protein is CASSLGQLYGYTF.

V is TRBV14 and J is TRBJ2-1; 7 bases align to TRBD1. The CDR3 is 17 residues long. In germline, CDR1 is SGHDN, CDR2 FVKESK. J lost 4 bases, V lost 5 bases, and 14 bases had no gene match. CDR3 sequence (DNA): TGTGCCAGCAGCTTATTGCCCGACAGGGCCTTTTACAATGAGCAGTTCTTC. It specifies CASSLLPDRAFYNEQFF.

The chain uses TRBV28 and TRBJ1-6, with a weak D call TRBD1 (5 bases). CDR3 size: 13 residues. V lost 7 bases to trimming and J lost 9 bases, with 13 bases between them. From germline, CDR1 is MDHEN and CDR2 SYDVKM. The CDR3 spells CASNPQGTSPLHF. In nucleotides, the CDR3 is TGTGCCAGCAACCCCCAGGGAACTTCACCCCTCCACTTT. Together with reference TRBV28 and TRBJ1-6, the CDR3 gives the full variable domain: DVKVTQSSRYLVKRTGEKVFLECVQDMDHENMFWYRQDPGLGLRLIYFSYDVKMKEKGDIPEGYSVSREKKERFSLILESASTNQTSMYLCASNPQGTSPLHFGNGTRLTVT.

This chain uses TRBV4-1 with TRBJ1-5; no definite D call. The CDR3 covers 18 residues. The V gene's germline CDR1 is MGHRA and CDR2 YSYEKL. V dropped 0 bases and J dropped 3 bases, with 18 bases sitting between them. In DNA form, the CDR3 reads TGCGCCAGCAGCCAAGAGGGAGTTAGGAGGTCGAACAATCAGCCCCAGCATTTT. The encoded protein is CASSQEGVRRSNNQPQHF.

The chain recombines TRBV18 with TRBJ1-1; TRBD1 matches 7 bases. The CDR3 spans 12 residues. Germline V CDR1 and CDR2: KGHSH, LQKENI. Germline trimming cut 4 bases from V and 7 bases from J; bases unmatched to any gene: 3. The CDR3 protein is CASSRDSFEAFF. In nucleotides, the CDR3 is TGTGCCAGCTCACGGGACAGCTTTGAAGCTTTCTTT.

This sequence joins TRBV27 and TRBJ2-3; 7 positions agree with TRBD2. The length of the CDR3 is 16 residues. V was pared by 0 bases and J by 1 base, with 4 bases of the junction left unmatched. Germline-derived CDR1 and CDR2 are MNHEY and SMNVEV (reference sequence). CDR3 in amino acids: CASSLSGGGGTDTQYF. The CDR3 DNA follows: TGTGCCAGCAGTTTATCCGGCGGGGGAGGCACAGATACGCAGTATTTT.

Concerning this clone itself: Sequence at one end of the junction differs from germline and may be a read error. This chain uses TRBV27 with TRBJ2-7; 7 nucleotides align to TRBD2. Germline-derived CDR1 and CDR2 are MNHEY and SMNVEV (reference sequence). This CDR3 has 11 residues. The CDR3 here is CASSLWRQRGF. For the CDR3, the DNA is TGTGCCAGCAGTTTATGGAGACAGCGGGGCTTC.

This rearrangement joins TRBV9 to TRBJ1-2, with D tentatively TRBD1 (5 bases). Trimming shortened V by 0 bases and J by 4 bases, and 10 bases separated the two germline ends. Germline CDR1 reads SGDLS; CDR2 reads YYNGEE. CDR3 length equals 14 residues. The CDR3 nucleotides read TGTGCCAGCAGCGTAGTCGGGGGGATCTATGGCTACACCTTC. Encoded protein: CASSVVGGIYGYTF.

J is TRBJ1-1 and V is TRBV18; unclear D gene. The CDR3 consists of 13 residues. The germline gives CDR1 KGHSH, CDR2 LQKENI. Trimming took off 3 bases at V and 5 bases at J, with 10 bases between the two ends. The CDR3 loop is CASSPVWATEAFF. CDR3 bases: TGTGCCAGCTCACCCGTTTGGGCAACTGAAGCTTTCTTT.

V usage is TRBV7-9 and J usage is TRBJ1-4, with 9 nucleotides matching TRBD1. V shed 4 bases, J shed 4 bases, and the junction held 7 bases outside the gene matches. Germline CDR1 reads SEHNR; CDR2 reads FQNEAQ (reference sequence). This CDR3 contains 16 residues. The CDR3 reads CASSSWVGQGNEKLFF. CDR3 coding DNA: TGTGCCAGCAGCTCATGGGTGGGACAGGGTAATGAAAAACTGTTTTTT.

V usage is TRBV4-2 and J usage is TRBJ2-5; TRBD2 matches at 9 bases. This CDR3 contains 15 residues. Germline V gene lookup returns CDR1 LGHNA and CDR2 YNFKEQ. The J segment lost 1 base and the V segment lost 3 bases, leaving 3 bases of the junction unmatched. The CDR3 reads CASSHLAGLQETQYF. CDR3 in DNA: TGTGCCAGCAGCCACCTAGCGGGACTCCAAGAGACCCAGTACTTC.

This clone came up a few times. The same CDR3 is also encoded by other DNA sequences in this sample. The chain uses TRBV5-8 and TRBJ2-7, with D possibly matching TRBD2 (6 bases). This CDR3 has 14 amino acids. Germline V gene data show CDR1 as SGHTS and CDR2 as YDEGEE. Trimming took 1 base from V and 2 from J, leaving 10 bases between them. Written as DNA, the CDR3 is TGTGCCAGCAGCTTGCTGTCTAGCGCCTACGAGCAGTACTTC. Its protein is CASSLLSSAYEQYF.